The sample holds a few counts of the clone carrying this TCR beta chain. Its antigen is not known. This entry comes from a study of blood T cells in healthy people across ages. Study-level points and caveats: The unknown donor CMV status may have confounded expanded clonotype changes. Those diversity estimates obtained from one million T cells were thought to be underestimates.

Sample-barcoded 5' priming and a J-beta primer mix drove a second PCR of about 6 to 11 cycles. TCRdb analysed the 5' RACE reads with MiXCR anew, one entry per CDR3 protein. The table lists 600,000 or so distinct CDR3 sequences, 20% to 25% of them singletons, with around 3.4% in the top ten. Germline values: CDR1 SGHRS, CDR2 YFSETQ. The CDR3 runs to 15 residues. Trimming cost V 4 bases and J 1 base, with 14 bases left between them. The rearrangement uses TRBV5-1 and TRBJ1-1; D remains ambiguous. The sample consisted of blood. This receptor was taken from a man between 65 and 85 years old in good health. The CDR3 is CASSTHPHENTEAFF. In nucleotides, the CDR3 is TGCGCCAGCAGCACTCACCCTCATGAGAACACTGAAGCTTTCTTT.